This T cell receptor beta chain was sequenced in a study of T cell changes during pregnancy in multiple sclerosis. Only in-frame clones appear in the TCRdb table, and some are missing; sequencing was by immunoSEQ multiplex PCR. The sample lists some 120,000 clones; about 95% were seen once. The sequence derives from a female donor with multiple sclerosis, enrolled in a pregnancy study. Here the sequenced sample was peripheral blood, taken after pregnancy.

CDR3 nucleotides: TGCGCCAGCAGCCGGGGACAGGAGGAGACCCAGTACTTC. Its translation: CASSRGQEETQYF. The chain uses TRBV4-3 and TRBJ2-5; 8 positions agree with TRBD1. The CDR3 runs to 13 residues. Germline CDR1 reads LGHNA; CDR2 reads YSLEER. The J segment lost 5 bases and the V segment lost 4 bases, leaving 3 bases of the junction unmatched.